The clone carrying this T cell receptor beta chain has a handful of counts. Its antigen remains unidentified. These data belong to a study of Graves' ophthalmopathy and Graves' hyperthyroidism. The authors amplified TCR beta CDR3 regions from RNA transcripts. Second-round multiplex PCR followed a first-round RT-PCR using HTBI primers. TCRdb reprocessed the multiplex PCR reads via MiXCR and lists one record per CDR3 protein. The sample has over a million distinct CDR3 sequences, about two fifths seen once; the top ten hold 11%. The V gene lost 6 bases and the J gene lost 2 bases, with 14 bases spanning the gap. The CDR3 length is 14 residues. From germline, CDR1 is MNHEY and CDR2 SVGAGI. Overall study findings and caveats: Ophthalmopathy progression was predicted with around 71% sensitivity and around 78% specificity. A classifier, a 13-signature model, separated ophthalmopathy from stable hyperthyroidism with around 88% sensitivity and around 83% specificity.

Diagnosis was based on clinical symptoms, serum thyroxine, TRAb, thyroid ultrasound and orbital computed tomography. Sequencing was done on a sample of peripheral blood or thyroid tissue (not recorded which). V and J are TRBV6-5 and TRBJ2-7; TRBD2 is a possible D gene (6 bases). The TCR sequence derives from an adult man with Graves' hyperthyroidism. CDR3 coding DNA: TGTGCCAGCAGGCGGGACTTATTAACCTACGAGCAGTACTTC. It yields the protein CASRRDLLTYEQYF.